This TCR beta chain is from a study of Graves' ophthalmopathy and Graves' hyperthyroidism. Study-wide findings and caveats: The authors also found most expanded thyroid clonotypes above 0.001 frequency in blood. Ophthalmopathy cases were distinguished from stable hyperthyroidism by a 13-signature model, reaching about 85% sensitivity and roughly 80% specificity. Forecasting of ophthalmopathy progression by the model achieved around 68% sensitivity and roughly 78% specificity.

The germline V gene has CDR1 MDHEN and CDR2 SYDVKM. The V and J ends lost 6 bases and 2 bases, in that order; junction bases with no gene match: 15. This CDR3 comprises 19 residues. Amplification from RNA transcripts yielded the TCR beta CDR3 regions. Following a first-round RT-PCR that used HTBI primers, a second-round multiplex PCR was carried out. From the multiplex PCR reads, TCRdb called clonotypes with MiXCR, one entry per CDR3 protein. The sample has roughly 610,000 distinct CDR3 sequences, roughly 20% seen once. Comment on this clonotype: Antigen: not known.

V gene TRBV28 combines with J gene TRBJ2-7; 14 nucleotides match TRBD2. The sequencing sample was made of peripheral blood. The TCR sequence derives from a woman younger than 30 with stable Graves' hyperthyroidism. Some clones in this sample may be carry-over from other donors' samples. The CDR3 DNA sequence: TGTGCCAGCAGGTCCCCGGGACTAGCGGGAGAAAAGTCGGCCTACGAGCAGTACTTC. Translated, it gives CASRSPGLAGEKSAYEQYF.